The entry that follows covers one T cell receptor (beta chain) sequence. The study drew participants aged about 18 to 89 years from approximately 25 US areas. Produced via immunoSEQ multiplex PCR; TCRdb's table is partial and in-frame only. The repertoire holds approximately 140,000 clones, 88% seen once, with 1.2% in the top ten. The CDR3 has 13 amino acids. The V end lost 4 bases, the J end lost 1 base, and 8 bases lay between the germline ends. Germline V lookup: CDR1 SGHRS, CDR2 YFSETQ. The sample is drawn from a study of blood T cell repertoires in COVID-19. Study background: The samples span acute and convalescent COVID-19 from the United States, Italy and Spain. PBMCs, B-cell-depleted T cells, or T cells provided the cDNA or gDNA that made up the material.

The receptor's source is a woman aged 25 to 45 with acute COVID-19. The chain is built from TRBV5-1 and TRBJ2-5; tentatively, D is TRBD2 (6 bases). The specimen sequenced was PBMCs or T cells enriched from blood (not recorded which). The CDR3 is CASSAEGQETQYF. As DNA, the CDR3 is TGCGCCAGCAGCGCGGAGGGCCAAGAGACCCAGTACTTC.